The rows below give T cell receptor beta chains drawn from one sample of a study of T cells in Graves' hyperthyroidism and ophthalmopathy. Each CDR3 protein gets one entry after TCRdb re-called the multiplex PCR reads with MiXCR. The sample has 550,000 to 700,000 distinct CDR3 sequences, roughly 14% seen once. The sequencing input was blood. Every receptor here comes from a middle-aged woman with Graves' ophthalmopathy. CDR3s include the opening cysteine and the closing phenylalanine or tryptophan. Fields, in order: V gene, J gene, D gene, clone size, CDR3 DNA, CDR3 protein. D genes are given only for firm matches. Clone sizes are given selectively: once, few, many, or a class where the clone is expanded.

TRBV27	TRBJ2-2	TRBD2	many	TGTGCCAGCAGTTCCACTTGGACTAGCGGGCACACCGGGGAGCTGTTTTTT	CASSSTWTSGHTGELFF
TRBV28	TRBJ1-1	-	-	TGTGCCAGCAGCCGGGGTTCTGTCAACACTGAAGCTTTCTTT	CASSRGSVNTEAFF
TRBV28	TRBJ1-2	-	many	TGTGCCAGCAGTACCCGGGGTCAGGGGAATGGCTACACCTTC	CASSTRGQGNGYTF
TRBV7-2	TRBJ2-7	TRBD1	-	TGTGCCAGCAGCTCAACCGGGACAGCCTCCTACGAGCAGTACTTC	CASSSTGTASYEQYF
TRBV6-5	TRBJ2-7	-	many	TGTGCCAGCAGTTATTCTCTCGGGAGTCGCGACGAGCAGTACTTC	CASSYSLGSRDEQYF
TRBV6-5	TRBJ2-2	-	-	TGTGCCAGCAGTTACTCGGGGGACCTTTACACCGGGGAGCTGTTTTTT	CASSYSGDLYTGELFF
TRBV7-9	TRBJ2-7	-	few	TGTGCCAGCAGCTTAGAGGGGACCCGCGAGCAGTACTTC	CASSLEGTREQYF
TRBV3-1	TRBJ1-3	TRBD1	-	TGTGCCAGCAGCCCGAGATTCGGGACAGGGGGCACTTACTCTGGAAACACCATATATTTT	CASSPRFGTGGTYSGNTIYF
TRBV12-3/TRBV12-4	TRBJ1-2	TRBD1	many	TGTGCCAGCAGCGCGGTGGCTGGACAGGGATCTTATGGCTACACCTTC	CASSAVAGQGSYGYTF
TRBV3-1	TRBJ2-1	-	few	TGTGCCAGCAGCCCAGCGGGTTACTCCTACAATGAGCAGTTCTTC	CASSPAGYSYNEQFF
TRBV7-8	TRBJ1-3	-	many	TGTGCCAGCAGCTTAGAGGCCGTGGGACTTGGAAACACCATATATTTT	CASSLEAVGLGNTIYF
TRBV5-1	TRBJ1-1	-	few	TGCGCCAGCAGCTTTGACCCGGGGAGGGGAACTGAAGCTTTCTTT	CASSFDPGRGTEAFF
TRBV19	TRBJ2-2	-	-	TGTGCCAGTAGTATCCCCATGAGCGGCGCGAACACCGGGGAGCTGTTTTTT	CASSIPMSGANTGELFF
TRBV5-1	TRBJ1-1	-	-	TGCGCCAGCAGCTCATCAATGGGGAGGACTGAAGCTTTCTTT	CASSSSMGRTEAFF
TRBV12-3/TRBV12-4	TRBJ2-7	TRBD2	many	TGTGCCAGCAGTTTATCTAGCGGGTCTGAGCAGTACTTC	CASSLSSGSEQYF
TRBV30	TRBJ2-7	-	-	TGTGCCTGGAGTGTAGGGGGGTTGGCCTACGAGCAGTACTTC	CAWSVGGLAYEQYF
TRBV28	TRBJ2-7	-	many	TGTGCCAGCAGTTTACCGGCTTCCCACTACGAGCAGTACTTC	CASSLPASHYEQYF
TRBV20-1	TRBJ2-2	TRBD2	few	TGCAGTGCTAGAGGGTATTTAGCGGGAGAGGACGCCGGGGAGCTGTTTTTT	CSARGYLAGEDAGELFF